Listed here are 19 T cell receptor beta chains from one sample, sequenced in a study of T-cell reconstitution after alpha-beta-depleted transplantation in children. A TCRbeta library incorporating unique molecular identifiers was prepared. TCRdb reprocessed the PCR reads via MiXCR and lists one record per CDR3 protein. The table lists just over 950,000 distinct CDR3 sequences, roughly 29% of them singletons. The specimen comprised PBMCs, mostly from graft donor cells, sampled 360 days after TCRalphabeta/CD19-depleted stem cell transplant. The receptors originated from a boy under two years old who had a stem cell transplant for SCID, so the T cells may come from the graft donor.

The table lists this clonotype with a few counts. The rearrangement links TRBV20-1 to TRBJ1-1, with D possibly matching TRBD1 (6 bases). The CDR3 runs to 13 residues. The germline V gene encodes CDR1 DFQATT and CDR2 SNEGSKA (reference sequence). The V gene lost 5 bases and the J gene lost 0 bases, with 10 bases spanning the gap. The CDR3 loop is CSARGHLNTEAFF. CDR3 DNA sequence: TGCAGTGCTCGGGGACACTTGAACACTGAAGCTTTCTTT.

V and J are TRBV4-1 and TRBJ2-2; D may correspond to TRBD1 or TRBD2 (6 bases each). This CDR3 comprises 17 residues. Germline CDR1 and CDR2: MGHRA and YSYEKL. With 0 bases removed from V and 8 bases from J, the gap between germline ends came to 19 bases. This CDR3 reads CASSQEEGAGARGELFF. For the CDR3, the DNA is TGCGCCAGCAGCCAAGAGGAGGGAGCAGGGGCGAGGGGGGAGCTGTTTTTT.

This clonotype was recorded once. The chain uses TRBV28 and TRBJ1-1; perhaps TRBD1 as D (5 bases). V was pared by 5 bases and J by 0 bases, with 16 bases between. Germline loops: CDR1 MDHEN, CDR2 SYDVKM. The CDR3 has 16 residues. The CDR3 DNA reads TGTGCCAGCAGTCTAAGCAGGGTGGCAATGAACACTGAAGCTTTCTTT. It specifies CASSLSRVAMNTEAFF.

The V call is TRBV12-3 or TRBV12-4, the J call TRBJ2-7, with D possibly being TRBD2 (5 bases). CDR3 length equals 14 residues. V shed 5 bases and J shed 2 bases, with 13 bases lying between them. For the CDR3, the DNA is TGTGCCAGCAGTCCCGGACTCGAAACCTACGAGCAGTACTTC. The encoded protein is CASSPGLETYEQYF.

This clonotype was seen ten or more times. The V gene is TRBV12-3 or TRBV12-4, the J gene TRBJ2-7, with 7 positions matching TRBD1. The CDR3 has 13 residues. V lost 5 bases and J lost 5; bases outside the gene matches: 6. CDR3 region: CASSPTGLDEQYF. Here the CDR3 DNA reads TGTGCCAGCAGTCCGACAGGGCTCGACGAGCAGTACTTC.

The J gene is TRBJ2-5, the V gene TRBV6-2 or TRBV6-3; the match to TRBD2 covers 12 bases. V lost 1 base to trimming and J lost 4 bases; unmatched junction nucleotides: 7. Germline V gives CDR1 MNHEY, CDR2 SVGEGT. This CDR3 is built from 17 residues. The CDR3, as DNA: TGTGCCAGCAGTTACTTAACGACTAGCGGGGGTGCAGAGACCCAGTACTTC. Translating it yields CASSYLTTSGGAETQYF.

The V and J genes are TRBV5-1 and TRBJ2-7, with TRBD1 matching over 9 bases. The trim removed 0 bases at V and 8 bases at J, leaving 9 bases unmatched. Germline V gene sequence: CDR1 SGHRS, CDR2 YFSETQ. This CDR3 spans 15 amino acids. The CDR3 nucleotides are TGCGCCAGCAGCTTGGCACGGACAGGGGTTTTCCAGCAGTACTTC. Residues: CASSLARTGVFQQYF.

V and J are TRBV12-3 or TRBV12-4 and TRBJ2-1; 8 bases map to TRBD1. V shed 2 bases and J 8 bases; nucleotides not matched to a gene: 11. The CDR3 totals 16 residues. CDR3 sequence reads: CASSLKLATGADEQFF. The DNA for the CDR3 is TGTGCCAGCAGTTTAAAGTTGGCGACAGGGGCGGATGAGCAGTTCTTC.

The chain carries TRBV28 and TRBJ2-7; possible D gene TRBD1, 6 bases. The CDR3 length is 13 residues. Germline V gene data show CDR1 as MDHEN and CDR2 as SYDVKM. Between the trimmed V and J ends, which lost 11 bases and 3 bases, there was a span of 17 bases. The CDR3 nucleotides read TGTGCCCTTGGGGGCCCTTCTCTCTACGAGCAGTACTTC. Its protein product is CALGGPSLYEQYF.

This clonotype occurred a few times. The rearrangement links TRBV12-5 to TRBJ2-1, with TRBD1 identical over 9 bases. The CDR3 is made up of 17 amino acids. Germline CDR1 reads LGHNT; CDR2 reads FRNRAP. The trim removed 1 base at V and 4 bases at J, leaving 8 bases unmatched. CDR3 protein: CASGLDAGTGSYNEQFF. The CDR3 DNA sequence: TGTGCTAGTGGTTTGGATGCCGGGACAGGGTCTTACAATGAGCAGTTCTTC.

This clonotype was observed a few times. V is TRBV3-1 and J is TRBJ2-3, with unresolved D. The CDR3 has 15 residues. The germline gives CDR1 LGHDT, CDR2 YNNKEL (reference sequence). The V end lost 1 base, the J end lost 0 bases, and 8 bases lay between the germline ends. In DNA, the CDR3 is TGTGCCAGCAGCCAAGTGAGCTACAGCACAGATACGCAGTATTTT. Translation gives CASSQVSYSTDTQYF.

The genes are TRBV29-1 and TRBJ2-1; tentative D call: TRBD1 (5 bases). The CDR3 totals 15 residues. The V and J ends lost 4 bases and 2 bases respectively, with 15 bases between them. CDR1 and CDR2 from the germline V gene are SQVTM and ANQGSEA. CDR3 nucleotides: TGCAGCGTTGTCCCTGGCAGGGCCACCTACAATGAGCAGTTCTTC. As protein: CSVVPGRATYNEQFF.

This clonotype turned up a few times. This chain joins TRBV4-1 and TRBJ2-7, with 11 bases identical to TRBD1. This CDR3 spans 15 amino acids. V was clipped by 5 bases and J by 7 bases; unmatched bases: 10. Germline V lookup: CDR1 MGHRA, CDR2 YSYEKL. The CDR3 reads CASSYRDRGLGEQYF. For the CDR3, the DNA is TGCGCCAGCAGCTACCGGGACAGGGGGTTAGGGGAGCAGTACTTC.

V and J are TRBV11-2 and TRBJ2-7, with D possibly being TRBD1 (6 bases). The germline CDR1 and CDR2 sequences are SGHAT and FQNNGV. This CDR3 is built from 15 residues. Trimming stripped 2 bases from V and 3 bases from J, with 14 bases between. The CDR3 reads CASSLRGRDNYEQYF. As DNA, the CDR3 is TGTGCCAGCAGCTTAAGGGGCCGGGACAACTACGAGCAGTACTTC.

This clonotype was seen more than once but under ten times. This chain connects TRBV12-3 or TRBV12-4 to TRBJ2-1; TRBD1 matches at 7 bases. Losses at the gene ends were 3 bases for V and 7 bases for J; bases not matched to a gene: 6. The CDR3 consists of 14 residues. CDR3 sequence: CASSLGSRGNEQFF. CDR3 nucleotide sequence: TGTGCCAGCAGTTTGGGCTCCAGGGGGAATGAGCAGTTCTTC.

This clonotype was recorded a few times. This rearrangement joins TRBV20-1 to TRBJ1-3; D unresolved. Germline CDR1 DFQATT, CDR2 SNEGSKA (reference sequence). The CDR3 totals 19 residues. Between the trimmed V and J ends, which lost 2 bases and 0 bases, there was a span of 23 bases. CDR3 loop: CSARRSGLGLSLSGNTIYF. Here the CDR3 DNA reads TGCAGTGCTAGAAGGAGCGGACTAGGCCTGTCGCTCTCTGGAAACACCATATATTTT.

The chain joins TRBV28 to TRBJ1-2, with 11 bases aligning to TRBD1. V lost 3 bases to trimming and J lost 3 bases; unmatched junction nucleotides: 12. The germline CDR1 and CDR2 sequences are MDHEN and SYDVKM. There are 18 residues in the CDR3. The CDR3 DNA is TGTGCCAGCAGTTTTAGGACAGGGGGCGCGGCGGCACACTATGGCTACACCTTC. Translated: CASSFRTGGAAAHYGYTF.

The CDR3 DNA sequence: TGCGCCAGTCAGAAGTACGGACGGAGGGGGAACACTGAAGCTTTCTTT. Translation gives CASQKYGRRGNTEAFF. The V call is TRBV5-1, the J call TRBJ1-1; maybe TRBD1 (5 bases). V lost 8 bases and J lost 1, with 21 bases in between. This CDR3 has 16 residues. The germline gives CDR1 SGHRS, CDR2 YFSETQ.

This clonotype showed up just a few times. V and J are TRBV10-3 and TRBJ2-5, with a weak D call TRBD1 (5 bases). This CDR3 has 14 residues. Trimming removed 3 bases from V and 2 bases from J, with 10 bases in between. Germline CDR1 ENHRY, CDR2 SYGVKD. The CDR3 sequence: CAISEIDRQETQYF. The CDR3 DNA follows: TGTGCCATCAGTGAAATTGACAGACAAGAGACCCAGTACTTC.